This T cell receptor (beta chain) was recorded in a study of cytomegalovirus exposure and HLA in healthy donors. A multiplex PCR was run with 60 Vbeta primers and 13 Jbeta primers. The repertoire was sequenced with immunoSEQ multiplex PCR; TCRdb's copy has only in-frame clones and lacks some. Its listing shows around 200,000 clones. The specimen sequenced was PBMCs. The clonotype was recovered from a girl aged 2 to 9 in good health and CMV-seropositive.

CDR3 residues: CASSLYRGDNGYTF. The CDR3 DNA reads as TGTGCCAGCAGTCTTTACAGGGGCGACAATGGCTACACCTTC. The chain links TRBV2 to TRBJ1-2, with 7 bases fitting TRBD1. From germline, CDR1 is SNHLY and CDR2 FYNNEI. CDR3 length: 14 residues. The junction had 9 bases not matched to a gene; V was cut back by 5 bases and J by 6 bases.